This TCR beta chain was profiled in a study of shared clonotypes between healthy human individuals. Whole-study findings and limits: Even with large depth, rarefaction showed that sorted-subset sequencing was incomplete.

Repertoires were generated with immunoSEQ multiplex PCR, while TCRdb's copy carries only in-frame clones and drops some. Seen here are some 2,100,000 clones, 90% to 95% observed once, and the top ten hold roughly 1.7%. Only CD45RO-negative cells positively selected for CCR7 counted as naive CD8 cells, so terminally differentiated effector memory CD45RA+ cells were excluded. Donors, without exception, were Caucasian adults residing in Nashville, Tennessee. From germline, CDR1 is MNHEY and CDR2 SMNVEV (reference sequence). V dropped 2 bases and J dropped 0; count of bases not matched to a gene: 3. The CDR3 is 17 residues long. As regards this clone: Its antigen is undetermined.

The TCR comes from a man aged 18 to 29 in good health. Some clones in this sample may be carry-over from other donors' samples. The sample was naive CD8+ T cells from PBMCs. V is TRBV27 and J is TRBJ2-2, with TRBD1 matching 10 bases. CDR3 region: CASSLPGQGANTGELFF. The CDR3 bases are TGTGCCAGCAGTTTACCCGGACAGGGGGCGAACACCGGGGAGCTGTTTTTT.